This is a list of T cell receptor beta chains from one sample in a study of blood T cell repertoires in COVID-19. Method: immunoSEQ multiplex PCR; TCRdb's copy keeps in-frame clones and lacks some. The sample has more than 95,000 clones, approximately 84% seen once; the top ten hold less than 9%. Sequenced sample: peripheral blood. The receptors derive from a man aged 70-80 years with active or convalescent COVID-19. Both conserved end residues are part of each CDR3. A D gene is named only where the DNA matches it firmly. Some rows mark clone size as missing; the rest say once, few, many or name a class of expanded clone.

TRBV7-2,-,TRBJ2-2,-,TGTGCCAGCAGCTTAACAGGTGGTACGACCGGGGAGCTGTTTTTT,CASSLTGGTTGELFF
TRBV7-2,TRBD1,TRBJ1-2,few,TGTGCCAGCAGCTTAGAGGGACAGACCTATGGCTACACCTTC,CASSLEGQTYGYTF
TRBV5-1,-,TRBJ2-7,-,TGCGCCAGCAGCTTTGAGCACCGGGACACTTTTTCCTACGAGCAGTACTTC,CASSFEHRDTFSYEQYF
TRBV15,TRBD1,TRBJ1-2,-,TGTGCCACCAGCAGAGGACAGGGGGATGGCTACACCTTC,CATSRGQGDGYTF
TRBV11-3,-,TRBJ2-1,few,TGTGCCAGCAGCCAACAGGGTTCTCTTTCCTACAATGAGCAGTTCTTC,CASSQQGSLSYNEQFF
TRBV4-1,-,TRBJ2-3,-,TGCGCCAGCAGTCCGCCGAGCGCAGATACGCAGTATTTT,CASSPPSADTQYF
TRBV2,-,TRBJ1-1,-,TGTGCCAGCATGATGGGGGGGCGAATTGCCGAAGCTTTCTTT,CASMMGGRIAEAFF
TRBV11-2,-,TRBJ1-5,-,TGTGCCAGCAGCGAAGGGAGGGGTGGATATAGCAATCAGCCCCAGCATTTT,CASSEGRGGYSNQPQHF
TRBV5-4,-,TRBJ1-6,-,TGTGCCCTCGGCGCTGACATTAATTCACCCCTCCACTTT,CALGADINSPLHF
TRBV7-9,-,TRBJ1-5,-,TGTGCCAGCAGCCAAGGCGGTAATAGCAATCAGCCCCAGCATTTT,CASSQGGNSNQPQHF
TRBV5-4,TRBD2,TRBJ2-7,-,TGTGCCAGCAGCCCCGATCCAGGGACTACTACCTACGAGCAGTACTTC,CASSPDPGTTTYEQYF
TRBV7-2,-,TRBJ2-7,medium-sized,TGTGCCAGCAGCCCGGTGGGGCAGGGGGGCTACGAGCAGTACTTC,CASSPVGQGGYEQYF
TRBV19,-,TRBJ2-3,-,TGTGCCAGTAGTTATCAGGGGACCACAGATACGCAGTATTTT,CASSYQGTTDTQYF
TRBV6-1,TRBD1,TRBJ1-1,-,TGTGCCAGCAGTGAATTGGGACAGGGGAAAAGTCGCACTGAAGCTTTCTTT,CASSELGQGKSRTEAFF
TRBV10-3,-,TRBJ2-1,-,TGTGCCATCAGTGATGCAGGGTTCAATGAGCAGTTCTTC,CAISDAGFNEQFF
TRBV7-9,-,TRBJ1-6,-,TGTGCCAGCAGCCCCAGTAGCTCACCCCTCCACTTT,CASSPSSSPLHF
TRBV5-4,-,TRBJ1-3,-,TGTGCCAGCAGCCCGGGGGGTTCTGGAAACACCATATATTTT,CASSPGGSGNTIYF
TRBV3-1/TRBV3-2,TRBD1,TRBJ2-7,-,TGTGCCAGCAGCGGGGGTAGGGGGCTCCATCCCTGGGAGCAGTACTTC,CASSGGRGLHPWEQYF
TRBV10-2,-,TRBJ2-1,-,TGCGCCAGCAGTGAACGGGGGAATGAGCAGTTCTTC,CASSERGNEQFF
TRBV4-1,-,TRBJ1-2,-,TGCGCCAGCAGCCAAGAGGGGGCAGGCTATGGCTACACCTTC,CASSQEGAGYGYTF
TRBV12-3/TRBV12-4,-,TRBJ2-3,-,TGTGCCAGCAGTTCGACAGATACGCAGTATTTT,CASSSTDTQYF
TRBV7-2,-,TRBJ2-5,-,TGTGCCAGCAGCTCCAGGGAGACCCAGTACTTC,CASSSRETQYF
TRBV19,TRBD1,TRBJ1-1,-,TGTGCCAGTAGCTTGGGAGGGACAGGGGGCACTGAAGCTTTCTTT,CASSLGGTGGTEAFF
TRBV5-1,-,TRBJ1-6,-,TGCGCCAGCAGCTCACAGGGAGGGAATTCACCCCTCCACTTT,CASSSQGGNSPLHF
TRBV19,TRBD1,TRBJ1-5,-,TGTGCCAGTAGTACCGGGACAGGGGCGGTTGGCAATCAGCCCCAGCATTTT,CASSTGTGAVGNQPQHF
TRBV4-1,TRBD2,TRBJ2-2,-,TGCGCCAGCAGCCAAGAGGCAGCGGGAGCGAACACCGGGGAGCTGTTTTTT,CASSQEAAGANTGELFF
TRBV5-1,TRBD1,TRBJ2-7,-,TGCGCCAGCAGCATAGAGGGACAGGGGTCCTACGAGCAGTACTTC,CASSIEGQGSYEQYF
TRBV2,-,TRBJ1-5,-,TGTGCCAGCAGTATGCGGGACCCCCTTAAAGATCAGCCCCAGCATTTT,CASSMRDPLKDQPQHF
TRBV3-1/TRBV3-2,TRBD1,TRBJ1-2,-,TGTGCCAGCAGCCCGACAGGGGGCGATGGCTACACCTTC,CASSPTGGDGYTF
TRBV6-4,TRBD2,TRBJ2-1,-,TGTGCCAGCAGTGAGCCCGGGAGGGCCATCGGAGAGCAGTTCTTC,CASSEPGRAIGEQFF
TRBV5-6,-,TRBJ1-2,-,TGTGCCAGCAGCTGGCAAGGGGGGGCCTATGGCTACACCTTC,CASSWQGGAYGYTF
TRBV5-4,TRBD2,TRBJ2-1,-,TGTGCCAGCAGCTTGGGGCTAGCGGGCCACACTGAGCAGTTCTTC,CASSLGLAGHTEQFF
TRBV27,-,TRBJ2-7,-,TGTGCCAGCAGTCCCCTAATACTAGGGGGCTCCTACGAGCAGTACTTC,CASSPLILGGSYEQYF
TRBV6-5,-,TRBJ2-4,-,TGTGCCGGGTCAGGGGTGCCAAAAAACATTCAGTACTTC,CAGSGVPKNIQYF
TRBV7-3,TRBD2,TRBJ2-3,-,TGTGCCAGCAGCTTTCCTAGCGGGGGCCCCGCAGATACGCAGTATTTT,CASSFPSGGPADTQYF
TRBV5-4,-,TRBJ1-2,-,TGTGCCAGCAGCTTGGCGGGGGGGCAGATCTATGGCTACACCTTC,CASSLAGGQIYGYTF
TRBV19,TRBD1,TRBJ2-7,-,TGTGCCAGTAGTGCCGCGGGACAGGGGGTAGGTTACGAGCAGTACTTC,CASSAAGQGVGYEQYF
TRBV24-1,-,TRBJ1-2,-,TGTGCCACCAGTGGGCGCCTGGGGCGATCGGACTATGGCTACACCTTC,CATSGRLGRSDYGYTF
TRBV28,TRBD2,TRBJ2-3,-,TGTGCCAGCAGTTTAGGGACTAGCGGATTCACAGATACGCAGTATTTT,CASSLGTSGFTDTQYF
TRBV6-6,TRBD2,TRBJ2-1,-,TGTGCCTCCCACCGGGGACTAGCGGGCAATGAGCAGTTCTTC,CASHRGLAGNEQFF
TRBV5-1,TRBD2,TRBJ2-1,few,TGCGCCAGCAGCTCACCTTGGTCCGGGAGGTCGGTAGGCAATGAGCAGTTCTTC,CASSSPWSGRSVGNEQFF
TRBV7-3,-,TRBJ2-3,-,TGTGCCAGCAGCTTCTCCGGGACTAGCACAGATACGCAGTATTTT,CASSFSGTSTDTQYF
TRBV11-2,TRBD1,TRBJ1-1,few,TGTGCCAGCAGCCCCCACCGGGGGACAGGGAGGACTGAAGCTTTCTTT,CASSPHRGTGRTEAFF
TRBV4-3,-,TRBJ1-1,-,TGCGCCAGCAGCCAAGAGGAGGGCGGGTTTGGTGAAGCTTTCTTT,CASSQEEGGFGEAFF
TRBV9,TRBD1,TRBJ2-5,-,TGTGCCAGCAGCGTGGGACAGGGGCCCATAAGTGAGACCCAGTACTTC,CASSVGQGPISETQYF